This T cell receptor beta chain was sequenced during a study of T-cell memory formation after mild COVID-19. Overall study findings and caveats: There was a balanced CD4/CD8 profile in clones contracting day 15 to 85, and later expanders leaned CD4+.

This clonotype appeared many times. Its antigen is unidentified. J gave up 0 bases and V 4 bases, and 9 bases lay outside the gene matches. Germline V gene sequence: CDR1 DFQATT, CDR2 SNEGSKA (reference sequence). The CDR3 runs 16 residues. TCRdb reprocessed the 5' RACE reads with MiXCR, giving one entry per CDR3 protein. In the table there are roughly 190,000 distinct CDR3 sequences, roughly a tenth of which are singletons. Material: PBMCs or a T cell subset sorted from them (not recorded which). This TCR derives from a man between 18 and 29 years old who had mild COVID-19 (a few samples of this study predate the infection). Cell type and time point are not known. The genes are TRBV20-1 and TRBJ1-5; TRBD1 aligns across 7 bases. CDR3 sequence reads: CSAIATGSDSNQPQHF. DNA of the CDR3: TGCAGTGCTATAGCGACAGGGTCGGATAGCAATCAGCCCCAGCATTTT.